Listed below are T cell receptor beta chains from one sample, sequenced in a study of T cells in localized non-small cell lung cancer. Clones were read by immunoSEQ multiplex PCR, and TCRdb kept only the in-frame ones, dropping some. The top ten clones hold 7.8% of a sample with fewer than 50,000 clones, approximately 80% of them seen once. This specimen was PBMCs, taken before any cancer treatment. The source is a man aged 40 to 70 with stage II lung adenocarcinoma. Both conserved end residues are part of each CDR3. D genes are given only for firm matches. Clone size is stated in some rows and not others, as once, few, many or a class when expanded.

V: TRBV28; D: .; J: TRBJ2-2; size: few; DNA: TGTGCCAGCAGTTTGGGGCGGGTGAACACCGGGGAGCTGTTTTTT; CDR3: CASSLGRVNTGELFF
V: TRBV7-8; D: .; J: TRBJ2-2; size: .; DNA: TGTGCCAGCAGCTTAAGGCTGGTCGGGGAGCTGTTTTTT; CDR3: CASSLRLVGELFF
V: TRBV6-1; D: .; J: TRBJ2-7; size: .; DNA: TGTGCCAGCAGTCCCTTGAGGAAATCCTACGAGCAGTACTTC; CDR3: CASSPLRKSYEQYF
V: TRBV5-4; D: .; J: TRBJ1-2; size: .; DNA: TGTGCCAGCAGCCTAAGGAGGGACTATGGCTACACCTTC; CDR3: CASSLRRDYGYTF
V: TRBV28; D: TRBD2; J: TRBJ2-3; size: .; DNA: TGTGCCAGCAGCCTAAGCCACCCGGGACTAGCGGGAGTAGAAGGCACAGATACGCAGTATTTT; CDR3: CASSLSHPGLAGVEGTDTQYF
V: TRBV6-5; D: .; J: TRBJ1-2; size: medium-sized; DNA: TGTGCCAGCAGTTACAGTCCCTCTGACAACTATGGCTACACCTTC; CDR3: CASSYSPSDNYGYTF
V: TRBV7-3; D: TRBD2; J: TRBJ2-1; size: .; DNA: TGTGCCAGCAGCTTAAATAGCGGGGGGACCTACAATGAGCAGTTCTTC; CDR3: CASSLNSGGTYNEQFF
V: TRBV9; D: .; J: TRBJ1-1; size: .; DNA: TGTGCCAGCAGCCCAGGACAGACGAACACTGAAGCTTTCTTT; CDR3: CASSPGQTNTEAFF
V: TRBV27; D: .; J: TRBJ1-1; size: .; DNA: TGTGCCAGCAGTTTCTGGGGAAAGAACACTGAAGCTTTCTTT; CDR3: CASSFWGKNTEAFF
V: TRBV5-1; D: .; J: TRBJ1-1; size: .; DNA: TGCGCCAGCAGCTTCCCCGGCCGGGATGAAGCTTTCTTT; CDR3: CASSFPGRDEAFF
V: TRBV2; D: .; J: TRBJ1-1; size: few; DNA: TGTGCCAGCAGTATCGGACATCGTCTTGCCAACACTGAAGCTTTCTTT; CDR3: CASSIGHRLANTEAFF
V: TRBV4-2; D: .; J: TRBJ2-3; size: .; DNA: TGTGCCAGCAGCCCCCTGAAAGGAGGGGCCGGGAATACGCAGTATTTT; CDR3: CASSPLKGGAGNTQYF
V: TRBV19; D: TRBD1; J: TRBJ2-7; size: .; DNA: TGTGCCAGTAGTATCCCCGGGACAGGGGACTACGAGCAGTACTTC; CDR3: CASSIPGTGDYEQYF
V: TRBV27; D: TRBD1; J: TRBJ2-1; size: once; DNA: TGTGCCAGCAGTTTATCGGGACAGGGGTTGAGCTCCTACAATGAGCAGTTCTTC; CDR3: CASSLSGQGLSSYNEQFF
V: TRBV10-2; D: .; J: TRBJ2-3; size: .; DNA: TGCGCCAGCAGACGGGAGTTCACAGATACGCAGTATTTT; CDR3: CASRREFTDTQYF
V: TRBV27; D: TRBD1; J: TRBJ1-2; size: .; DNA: TGTGCCAGCAGTTCTCCGGGACAGGGATTCGGGGGCTACACCTTC; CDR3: CASSSPGQGFGGYTF
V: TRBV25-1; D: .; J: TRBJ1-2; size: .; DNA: TGTGCCAGCAGTGAGGGCGGTAAGGGGGAATTGAGAGGTAGCTACACCTTC; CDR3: CASSEGGKGELRGSYTF
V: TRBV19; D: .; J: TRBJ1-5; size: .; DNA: TGTGCCAGTAGTCGGGACTTTACTAGCAATCAGCCCCAGCATTTT; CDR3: CASSRDFTSNQPQHF
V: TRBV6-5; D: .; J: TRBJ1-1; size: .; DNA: TGTGCCAGCAGTTACTCGAGGCCATCGGCTGAAGCTTTCTTT; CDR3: CASSYSRPSAEAFF
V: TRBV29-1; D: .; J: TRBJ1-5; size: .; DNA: TGCAGCGTTGCTCAAAGCAATCAGCCCCAGCATTTT; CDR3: CSVAQSNQPQHF
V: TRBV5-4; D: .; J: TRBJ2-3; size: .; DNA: TGTGCCAGCAGCTTGTCAGGGAGAGGGACAGATACGCAGTATTTT; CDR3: CASSLSGRGTDTQYF
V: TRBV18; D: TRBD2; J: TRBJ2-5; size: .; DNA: TGTGCCAGCTCACCGGGACTAGCGGGGGGGCCAGGAGAGACCCAGTACTTC; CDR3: CASSPGLAGGPGETQYF
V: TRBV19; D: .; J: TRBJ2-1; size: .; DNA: TGTGCCAGTAGTATGCGTAGCGGTAGCTCCTACAATGAGCAGTTCTTC; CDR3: CASSMRSGSSYNEQFF
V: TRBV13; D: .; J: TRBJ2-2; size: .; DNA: TGTGCCAGCAGCTCGGAACTCGACGCCGGGGAGCTGTTTTTT; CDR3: CASSSELDAGELFF
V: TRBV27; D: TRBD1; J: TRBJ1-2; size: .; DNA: TGTGCCAGCAGTTTATTGGGACAGGGACGGGGGAGCTATGGCTACACCTTC; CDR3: CASSLLGQGRGSYGYTF
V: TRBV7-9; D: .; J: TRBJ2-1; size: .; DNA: TGTGCCAGCAAGGGGCGGGACGGTATGGATGAGCAGTTCTTC; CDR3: CASKGRDGMDEQFF
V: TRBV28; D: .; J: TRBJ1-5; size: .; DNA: TGTGCCAGCAGCCTCGACTTAGACAATCAGCCCCAGCATTTT; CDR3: CASSLDLDNQPQHF
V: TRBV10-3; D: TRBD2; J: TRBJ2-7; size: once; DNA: TGTGCCAGCAGTGAATGGACTAGCTCCGAGCAGTACTTC; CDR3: CASSEWTSSEQYF
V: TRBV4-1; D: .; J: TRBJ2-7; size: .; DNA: TGCGCCAGCAGCCAAGATGGCCCGCCGGTCCCCTACGAGCAGTACTTC; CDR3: CASSQDGPPVPYEQYF
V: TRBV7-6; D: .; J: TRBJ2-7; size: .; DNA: TGTGCCAGCAGCCCCGCAGGCAGAACCTCCTACGAGCAGTACTTC; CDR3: CASSPAGRTSYEQYF
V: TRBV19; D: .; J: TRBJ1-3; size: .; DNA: TGTGCCAGTACCATAGGGTCTGCTGGAAACACCATATATTTT; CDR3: CASTIGSAGNTIYF
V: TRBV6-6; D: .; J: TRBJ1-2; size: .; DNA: TGTGCCAGCAGCCGACCCCCCGGCTACACCTTC; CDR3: CASSRPPGYTF
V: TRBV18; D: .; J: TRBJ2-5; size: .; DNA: TGTGCCAGCTCACCGGGACACCAAGAGACCCAGTACTTC; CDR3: CASSPGHQETQYF
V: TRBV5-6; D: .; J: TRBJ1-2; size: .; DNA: TGTGCCAGCATACCGGGTAACACTAACTATGGCTACACCTTC; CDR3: CASIPGNTNYGYTF
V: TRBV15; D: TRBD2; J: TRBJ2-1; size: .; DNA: TGTGCCACCAGCAGAGATCTAGCGGGAGGGCCGACCTACAATGAGCAGTTCTTC; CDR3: CATSRDLAGGPTYNEQFF
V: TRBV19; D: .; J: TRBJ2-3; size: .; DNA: TGTGCCAGTAGTGGTGGCGGTGATACGCAGTATTTT; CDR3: CASSGGGDTQYF
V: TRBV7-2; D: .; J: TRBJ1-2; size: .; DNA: TGTGCCAGCAGCTTACCCCAAGCTAACTATGGCTACACCTTC; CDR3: CASSLPQANYGYTF
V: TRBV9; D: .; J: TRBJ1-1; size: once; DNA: TGTGCCAGCAGCGTAGGAGCAGGCAACACTGAAGCTTTCTTT; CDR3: CASSVGAGNTEAFF